The present TCR beta chain was sequenced within a study of blood T cell repertoires in COVID-19. Overall study: The United States, Italy and Spain provided the acute and convalescent COVID-19 samples. Sources were T cells, B-cell-depleted T cells, or PBMCs; the material itself was cDNA or gDNA.

The CDR3 totals 14 residues. In germline, CDR1 is MNHEY, CDR2 SVGAGI. Trimming took off 7 bases at V and 4 bases at J, with 14 bases between the two ends. The study recruited people aged 18 to 89 years across about two dozen US areas. Data came from immunoSEQ multiplex PCR; TCRdb stores just in-frame clones and leaves some out. The sample consists of roughly 220,000 clones, nearly 90% of them appearing once. The TCR sequence derives from a man aged 25-40 years who had been exposed to COVID-19. The genes are TRBV6-5 and TRBJ1-5; tentatively, D is TRBD1 (6 bases). Sequencing was carried out using PBMCs or T cells enriched from blood (not recorded which). The CDR3 sequence is CASTQSGENQPQHF. CDR3 bases: TGTGCCAGCACTCAATCAGGGGAAAATCAGCCCCAGCATTTT.